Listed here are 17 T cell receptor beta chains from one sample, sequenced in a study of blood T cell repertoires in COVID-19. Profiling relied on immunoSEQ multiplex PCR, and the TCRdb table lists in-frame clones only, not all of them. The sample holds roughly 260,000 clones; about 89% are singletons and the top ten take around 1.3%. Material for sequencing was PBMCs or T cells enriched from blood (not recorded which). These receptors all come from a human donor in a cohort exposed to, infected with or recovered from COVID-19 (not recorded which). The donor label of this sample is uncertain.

In DNA, the CDR3 is TGTGCCAGCAGTGAAGTCGGCAGGGAGGGGTACGAGCAGTACTTC. This gives the protein CASSEVGREGYEQYF. V and J are TRBV2 and TRBJ2-7; 7 nucleotides align to TRBD2. Germline V gives CDR1 SNHLY, CDR2 FYNNEI. J gave up 4 bases and V 1 base, and 7 bases lay outside the gene matches. CDR3 size: 15 residues.

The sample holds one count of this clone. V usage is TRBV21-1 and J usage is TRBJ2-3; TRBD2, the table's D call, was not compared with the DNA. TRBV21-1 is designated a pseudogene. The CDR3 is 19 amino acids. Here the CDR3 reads CATEIGLAGGLIGPDTQYF. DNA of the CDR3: TGTGCCACCGAAATTGGACTAGCGGGGGGTTTAATTGGACCAGATACGCAGTATTTT.

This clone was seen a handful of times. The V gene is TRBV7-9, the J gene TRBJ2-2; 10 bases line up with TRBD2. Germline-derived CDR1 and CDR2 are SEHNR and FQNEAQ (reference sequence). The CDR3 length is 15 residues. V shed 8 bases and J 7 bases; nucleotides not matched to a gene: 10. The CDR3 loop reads CASGKREGHHGELFF. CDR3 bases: TGTGCCAGCGGAAAGCGGGAGGGCCATCACGGGGAGCTGTTTTTT.

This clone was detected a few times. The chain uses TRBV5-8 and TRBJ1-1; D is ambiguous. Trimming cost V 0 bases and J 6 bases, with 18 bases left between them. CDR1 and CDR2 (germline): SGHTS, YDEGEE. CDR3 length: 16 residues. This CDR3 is CASSLAGYGRQPEAFF. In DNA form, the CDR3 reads TGTGCCAGCAGCTTGGCCGGTTACGGCAGGCAACCTGAAGCTTTCTTT.

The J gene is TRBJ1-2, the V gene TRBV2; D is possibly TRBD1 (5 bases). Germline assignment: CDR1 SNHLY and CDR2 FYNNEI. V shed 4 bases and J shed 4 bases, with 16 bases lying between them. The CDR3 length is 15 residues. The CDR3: CASSAVVGGVYGYTF. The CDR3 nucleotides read TGTGCCAGCAGTGCCGTGGTGGGGGGAGTCTATGGCTACACCTTC.

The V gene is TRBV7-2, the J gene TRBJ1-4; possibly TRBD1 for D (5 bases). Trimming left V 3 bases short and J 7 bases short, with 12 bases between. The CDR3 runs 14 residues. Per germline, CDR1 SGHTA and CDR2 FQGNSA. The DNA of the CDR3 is TGTGCCAGCAGCTTGGGGCCCTTCGGTGAAAAACTGTTTTTT. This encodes CASSLGPFGEKLFF. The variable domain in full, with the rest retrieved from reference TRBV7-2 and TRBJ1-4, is GAGVSQSPSNKVTEKGKDVELRCDPISGHTALYWYRQSLGQGLEFLIYFQGNSAPDKSGLPSDRFSAERTGGSVSTLTIQRTQQEDSAVYLCASSLGPFGEKLFFGSGTQLSVL.

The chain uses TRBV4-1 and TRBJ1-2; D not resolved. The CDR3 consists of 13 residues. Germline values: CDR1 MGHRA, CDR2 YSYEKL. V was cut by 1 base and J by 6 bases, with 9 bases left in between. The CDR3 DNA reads TGCGCCAGCAGCCAAGTTATCGGGAATGGCTACACCTTC. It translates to CASSQVIGNGYTF.

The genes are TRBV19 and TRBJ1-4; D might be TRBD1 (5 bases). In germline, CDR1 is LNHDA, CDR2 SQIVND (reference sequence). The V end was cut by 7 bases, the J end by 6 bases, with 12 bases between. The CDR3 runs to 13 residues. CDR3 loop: CASKGRADEKLFF. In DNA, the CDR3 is TGTGCCAGTAAGGGGAGGGCCGATGAAAAACTGTTTTTT.

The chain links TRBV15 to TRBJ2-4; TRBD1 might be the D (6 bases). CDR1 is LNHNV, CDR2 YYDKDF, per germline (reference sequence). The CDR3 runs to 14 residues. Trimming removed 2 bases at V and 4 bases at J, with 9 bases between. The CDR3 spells CATSRPGQKNIQYF. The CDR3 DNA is TGTGCCACCAGCAGACCTGGACAGAAAAACATTCAGTACTTC.

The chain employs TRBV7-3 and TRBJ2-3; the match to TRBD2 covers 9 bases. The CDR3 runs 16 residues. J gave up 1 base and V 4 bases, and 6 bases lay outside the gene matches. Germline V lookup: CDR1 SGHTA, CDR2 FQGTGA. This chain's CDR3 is CASSSTLAGGTDTQYF. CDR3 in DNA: TGTGCCAGCAGCTCCACCTTAGCGGGGGGCACAGATACGCAGTATTTT.

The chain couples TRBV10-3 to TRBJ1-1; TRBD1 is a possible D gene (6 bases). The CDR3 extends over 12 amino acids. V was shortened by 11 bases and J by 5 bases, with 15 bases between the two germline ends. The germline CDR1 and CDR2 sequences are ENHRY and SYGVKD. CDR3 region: CASQGGETEAFF. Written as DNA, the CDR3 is TGTGCCTCACAGGGTGGGGAAACTGAAGCTTTCTTT.

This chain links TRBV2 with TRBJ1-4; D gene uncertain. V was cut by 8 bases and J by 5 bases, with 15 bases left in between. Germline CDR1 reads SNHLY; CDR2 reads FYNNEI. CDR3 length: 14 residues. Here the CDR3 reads CASLYGVGNEKLFF. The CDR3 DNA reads TGTGCCAGCCTATACGGGGTGGGAAATGAAAAACTGTTTTTT.

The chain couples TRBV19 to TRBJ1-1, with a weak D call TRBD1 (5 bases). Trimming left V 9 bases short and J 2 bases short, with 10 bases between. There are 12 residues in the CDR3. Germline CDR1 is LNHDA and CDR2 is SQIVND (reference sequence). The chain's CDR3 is CASNQGNTEAFF. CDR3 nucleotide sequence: TGTGCCAGCAATCAGGGTAACACTGAAGCTTTCTTT.

Written as DNA, the CDR3 is TGTGCCAGCAGACCCCCAGGGAGGTACACTGAAGCTTTCTTT. It specifies CASRPPGRYTEAFF. The chain recombines TRBV9 with TRBJ1-1, with D maybe TRBD1 (5 bases). The V end lost 5 bases, the J end lost 3 bases, and 14 bases lay between the germline ends. CDR1 SGDLS and CDR2 YYNGEE come from the germline V gene. The CDR3 totals 14 residues.

As DNA, the CDR3 is TGTGCCAGCAGTTACGGGACATTTTATGGCTACACCTTC. It codes for CASSYGTFYGYTF. The chain couples TRBV6-5 to TRBJ1-2; D is perhaps TRBD1 (6 bases). The CDR3 consists of 13 residues. From germline, CDR1 is MNHEY and CDR2 SVGAGI. Trimming removed 2 bases from V and 5 bases from J, with 9 bases in between.

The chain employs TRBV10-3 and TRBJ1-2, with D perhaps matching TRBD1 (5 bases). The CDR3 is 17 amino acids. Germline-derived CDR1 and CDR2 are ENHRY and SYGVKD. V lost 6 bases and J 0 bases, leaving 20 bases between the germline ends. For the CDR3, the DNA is TGTGCCATCAGACCCGCGCAGGGCGGGGTAGCTAACTATGGCTACACCTTC. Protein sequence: CAIRPAQGGVANYGYTF.

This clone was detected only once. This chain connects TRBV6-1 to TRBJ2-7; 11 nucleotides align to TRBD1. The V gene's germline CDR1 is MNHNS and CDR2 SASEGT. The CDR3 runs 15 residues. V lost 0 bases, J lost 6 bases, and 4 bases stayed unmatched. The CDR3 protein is CASSEAGTGGGEQYF. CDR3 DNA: TGTGCCAGCAGTGAAGCCGGGACAGGGGGTGGCGAGCAGTACTTC.